One sample yielded the 4 T cell receptor beta chains listed below, sequenced in a study of monozygotic twins with inflammatory bowel disease. Following a re-call of the 5' RACE reads, TCRdb has one entry per CDR3 protein and lacks DNA. The sample features some 160,000 distinct CDR3 sequences, with 6% to 9.5% in its top ten. The sample consisted of blood. The receptors shown here come from a human donor with ulcerative colitis or Crohn's disease, or a healthy co-twin of an affected twin (not recorded which).

V and J are TRBV5-1 and TRBJ2-7; TCRdb calls TRBD1, which cannot be checked without DNA. Germline lookup yields CDR1 SGHRS and CDR2 YFSETQ. This CDR3 comprises 13 residues. CDR3 sequence: CASSLNPLYEQYF.

This chain joins TRBV5-4 and TRBJ1-6; there is no DNA to check the TCRdb D call of TRBD1. Germline V CDR1 and CDR2: SGHNT, YYREEE (reference sequence). The CDR3 is made up of 16 amino acids. The CDR3 here is CASSLWGGAGNSPLHF.

The rearrangement links TRBV6-5 to TRBJ1-2; there is no DNA to check the TCRdb D call of TRBD1. Looked up from germline, CDR1 is MNHEY and CDR2 is SVGAGI. This CDR3 is built from 14 residues. The CDR3 protein is CASSNQDTSYGYTF.

J is TRBJ1-1 and V is TRBV5-1; absent DNA, TCRdb's TRBD1 call cannot be checked. This CDR3 contains 13 residues. Germline-derived CDR1 and CDR2 are SGHRS and YFSETQ. This chain's CDR3 is CASGVGSATEAFF. The full variable domain, with the rest looked up from reference TRBV5-1 and TRBJ1-1, is KAGVTQTPRYLIKTRGQQVTLSCSPISGHRSVSWYQQTPGQGLQFLFEYFSETQRNKGNFPGRFSGRQFSNSRSEMNVSTLELGDSALYLCASGVGSATEAFFGQGTRLTVV.